This T cell receptor (beta chain) comes out of a study of cytomegalovirus exposure and HLA in healthy donors. Points from the study as a whole: At a 0.05 false discovery rate, a later analysis found approximately 15,000 TCR beta sequences to be associated with HLA alleles.

Trimming left V 4 bases short and J 4 bases short, with 11 bases between. Germline V lookup: CDR1 MNHEY, CDR2 SVGAGI. CDR3 length: 14 residues. Details on this clone: Its antigen is still unknown.

PCR amplification relied on 60 Vbeta primers (plus 13 Jbeta primers). The protocol was immunoSEQ multiplex PCR, while the TCRdb copy is restricted to in-frame clones and leaves out a portion. The profile shows roughly 200,000 clones, more than 85% of them singletons. The rearrangement uses TRBV6-5 and TRBJ1-3; D not certain. The sequenced sample was PBMCs. The receptor was derived from a woman under 30 in good health and CMV-seronegative. In DNA form, the CDR3 reads TGTGCCAGCAGTTCCCTCCCCCTCGGAAACACCATATATTTT. It encodes CASSSLPLGNTIYF.